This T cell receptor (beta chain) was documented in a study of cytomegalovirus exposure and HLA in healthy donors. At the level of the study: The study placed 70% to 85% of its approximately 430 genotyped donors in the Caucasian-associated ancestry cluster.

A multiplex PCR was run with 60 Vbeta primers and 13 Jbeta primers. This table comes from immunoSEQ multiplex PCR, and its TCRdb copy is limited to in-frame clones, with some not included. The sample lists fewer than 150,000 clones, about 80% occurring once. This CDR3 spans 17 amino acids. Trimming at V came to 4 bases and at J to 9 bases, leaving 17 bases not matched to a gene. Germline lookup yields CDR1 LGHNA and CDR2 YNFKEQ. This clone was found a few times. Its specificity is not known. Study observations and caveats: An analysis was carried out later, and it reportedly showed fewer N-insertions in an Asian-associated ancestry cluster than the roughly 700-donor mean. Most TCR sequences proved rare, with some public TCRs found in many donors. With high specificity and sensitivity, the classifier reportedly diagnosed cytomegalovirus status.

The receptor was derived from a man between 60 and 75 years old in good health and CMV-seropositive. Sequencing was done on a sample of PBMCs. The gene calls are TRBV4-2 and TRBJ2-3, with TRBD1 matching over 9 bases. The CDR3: CASSPRLPGTGRRTQYF. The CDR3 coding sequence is TGTGCCAGCAGCCCACGCCTACCCGGGACAGGGCGGCGGACGCAGTATTTT.